The 8 T cell receptor beta chains presented below share a single source sample, sequenced in a study of blood T cells in healthy people across ages. Primers used in a second PCR of about 7 to 12 cycles were a sample-barcoded 5' primer and a J-beta primer mix. TCRdb reanalysed the 5' RACE reads using MiXCR and keeps one entry per CDR3 protein. This table holds 750,000 to 850,000 distinct CDR3 sequences, about 25% found once. This sample also appeared in a second study, on T cells of mothers and their children.

Sequencing used blood. These receptors all come from a boy aged 5-17 years in good health.

This clonotype has only one observation. The rearrangement uses TRBV12-3 or TRBV12-4 and TRBJ2-1, with 12 bases aligning to TRBD2. Trimming cost V 8 bases and J 6 bases; bases outside gene matches: 11. There are 16 residues in the CDR3. DNA of the CDR3: TGTGCCAGCTCTCGGCCTAGCGGGGGGGCGGGCAATGAGCAGTTCTTC. Amino acids: CASSRPSGGAGNEQFF.

The V and J genes are TRBV6-5 and TRBJ2-7; 8 bases fit TRBD1. CDR1 and CDR2 (germline): MNHEY, SVGAGI. This CDR3 has 15 residues. After removal of 5 bases from V and 2 bases from J, the junction contained 8 bases not matched to a gene. CDR3 loop: CASSTGTGPTYEQYF. The CDR3, as DNA: TGTGCCAGCAGTACCGGGACAGGTCCCACCTACGAGCAGTACTTC.

This clonotype was seen a few times. V usage is TRBV5-1 and J usage is TRBJ2-5; perhaps D is TRBD1 or TRBD2 (6 bases each). The better agreement between TRBJ2-7 and the DNA end casts doubt on the J call. This CDR3 spans 14 amino acids. The V gene's germline CDR1 is SGHRS and CDR2 YFSETQ. In DNA, the CDR3 is TGCGCCAGCAGCACGACAGGAGGGCCCTACGAGCAGTACTTC. As protein: CASSTTGGPYEQYF.

The rearrangement joins TRBV28 to TRBJ1-5, with D uncertain. This CDR3 spans 12 amino acids. CDR1 and CDR2 from the germline V gene are MDHEN and SYDVKM. V lost 6 bases to trimming and J lost 7 bases, with 10 bases between them. CDR3 sequence: CASRLAFQPQHF. In DNA form, the CDR3 reads TGTGCCAGCAGGTTGGCATTCCAGCCCCAGCATTTT.

The chain uses TRBV7-9 and TRBJ2-4, with D possibly being TRBD2 (5 bases). With 1 base removed from V and 1 base from J, the gap between germline ends came to 11 bases. The CDR3 sequence is 16 residues long. Per the germline V gene, CDR1 is SEHNR and CDR2 is FQNEAQ (reference sequence). DNA for the CDR3: TGTGCCAGCAGCTTAGAGCCTAGCAGGGCCAAAAACATTCAGTACTTC. Amino acid sequence: CASSLEPSRAKNIQYF.

This clonotype appeared a few times. The CDR3 spells CASRLDTDTQYF. CDR3 bases: TGTGCCTCCCGGCTTGACACAGATACGCAGTATTTT. The rearrangement links TRBV30 to TRBJ2-3; unclear D gene. CDR3 length: 12 residues. V lost 7 bases to trimming and J lost 2 bases, with 10 bases between them. The germline V gene has CDR1 GTSNPN and CDR2 SVGIG (reference sequence).

V is TRBV28 and J is TRBJ2-5; no reliable D call. The J call is in doubt because the DNA end fits TRBJ2-7 better. CDR1 MDHEN and CDR2 SYDVKM come from the germline V gene. The CDR3 consists of 15 residues. In DNA, the CDR3 is TGTGCCAGCAGTTTGGTATCAGATATCGGCTACGAGCAGTACTTC. This codes for CASSLVSDIGYEQYF.

The CDR3 reads CAWTSTGVGYTF. In nucleotides, the CDR3 is TGTGCCTGGACGTCGACAGGGGTTGGCTACACCTTC. The chain carries TRBV30 and TRBJ1-2; 8 bases are shared with TRBD1. This CDR3 spans 12 amino acids. Germline V gene data show CDR1 as GTSNPN and CDR2 as SVGIG (reference sequence). The J segment lost 7 bases and the V segment lost 4 bases, leaving 5 bases of the junction unmatched.